These T cell receptor beta chains were read from a single sample in a study of blood T cell repertoires in COVID-19. The assay was immunoSEQ multiplex PCR, and TCRdb's table has in-frame clones only and misses some. The sample holds around 450,000 clones, roughly 87% seen once. The sample consisted of PBMCs or T cells enriched from blood (not recorded which). The receptor source for this set is a woman aged 18 to 35 who had recovered from COVID-19. CDR3s include the opening cysteine and the closing phenylalanine or tryptophan. A D gene is named only where the DNA matches it firmly. Clone size is not always given. Where it is, it says once, few, many or a class for expanded clones.

clone_size: .
v_call: TRBV6-5
j_call: TRBJ1-2
d_call: .
cdr3_aa: CASSYGREEGYTF
cdr3_nt: TGTGCCAGCAGTTATGGCAGGGAGGAAGGCTACACCTTC

clone_size: .
v_call: TRBV9
j_call: TRBJ2-3
d_call: .
cdr3_aa: CASSASAGTYTQYF
cdr3_nt: TGTGCCAGCAGCGCAAGCGCCGGGACTTATACGCAGTATTTT

clone_size: .
v_call: TRBV4-1
j_call: TRBJ1-5
d_call: .
cdr3_aa: CASSQVGGYNQPQHF
cdr3_nt: TGCGCCAGCAGCCAAGTGGGGGGATATAATCAGCCCCAGCATTTT

clone_size: .
v_call: TRBV5-5
j_call: TRBJ1-3
d_call: TRBD1
cdr3_aa: CASSLAIGGNGNTIYF
cdr3_nt: TGTGCCAGCAGCTTGGCCATAGGGGGCAATGGAAACACCATATATTTT

clone_size: .
v_call: TRBV6-5
j_call: TRBJ2-4
d_call: TRBD1
cdr3_aa: CASSLSGGTSNIQYF
cdr3_nt: TGTGCCAGCAGTTTGTCAGGGGGAACTTCAAACATTCAGTACTTC

clone_size: .
v_call: TRBV7-3
j_call: TRBJ1-6
d_call: .
cdr3_aa: CASSLTGGYSPLHF
cdr3_nt: TGTGCCAGCAGCTTAACCGGGGGGTACTCACCCCTCCACTTT

clone_size: .
v_call: TRBV5-4
j_call: TRBJ2-2
d_call: TRBD1
cdr3_aa: CASSFTGGLAGELFF
cdr3_nt: TGTGCCAGCAGCTTTACAGGGGGCTTAGCCGGGGAGCTGTTTTTT

clone_size: .
v_call: TRBV5-1
j_call: TRBJ1-4
d_call: TRBD1
cdr3_aa: CASSLDPTGDEKLFF
cdr3_nt: TGCGCCAGCAGCTTGGATCCGACAGGGGATGAAAAACTGTTTTTT

clone_size: few
v_call: TRBV5-5
j_call: TRBJ1-4
d_call: .
cdr3_aa: CASSPRGRDEKLFF
cdr3_nt: TGTGCCAGCTCCCCGAGGGGGAGGGACGAAAAACTGTTTTTT

clone_size: .
v_call: TRBV3-1/TRBV3-2
j_call: TRBJ2-3
d_call: TRBD1
cdr3_aa: CASSQGIGGQDTQYF
cdr3_nt: TGTGCCAGCAGCCAAGGCATAGGGGGCCAAGATACGCAGTATTTT

clone_size: .
v_call: TRBV24-1
j_call: TRBJ2-2
d_call: TRBD1
cdr3_aa: CATSDHPGGAGSGELFF
cdr3_nt: TGTGCCACCAGTGATCATCCAGGGGGCGCAGGCAGCGGGGAGCTGTTTTTT

clone_size: .
v_call: TRBV5-5
j_call: TRBJ2-7
d_call: .
cdr3_aa: CASSLVGLYEQYF
cdr3_nt: TGTGCCAGCAGCTTGGTGGGCCTATACGAGCAGTACTTC

clone_size: .
v_call: TRBV7-3
j_call: TRBJ2-1
d_call: .
cdr3_aa: CASSPGGGGNEQFF
cdr3_nt: TGTGCCAGCAGCCCCGGGGGCGGGGGAAATGAGCAGTTCTTC

clone_size: .
v_call: TRBV30
j_call: TRBJ1-5
d_call: TRBD1
cdr3_aa: CAWSSTGIGPDYLDQPQHF
cdr3_nt: TGTGCCTGGAGCTCGACAGGGATTGGACCAGATTACTTGGACCAGCCCCAGCATTTT

clone_size: .
v_call: TRBV2
j_call: TRBJ1-6
d_call: TRBD1
cdr3_aa: CASSDRTGGNSPLHF
cdr3_nt: TGTGCCAGCAGTGATAGGACAGGGGGTAATTCACCCCTCCACTTT

clone_size: .
v_call: TRBV7-6
j_call: TRBJ2-7
d_call: .
cdr3_aa: CASSNRTLTGYEQYF
cdr3_nt: TGTGCCAGCAGCAACCGGACTCTCACAGGGTACGAGCAGTACTTC

clone_size: .
v_call: TRBV2
j_call: TRBJ2-7
d_call: TRBD1
cdr3_aa: CASSFRTGGQSEQYF
cdr3_nt: TGTGCCAGCAGTTTTCGGACAGGGGGCCAATCCGAGCAGTACTTC

clone_size: .
v_call: TRBV7-9
j_call: TRBJ1-1
d_call: .
cdr3_aa: CASNSFLQGTEAFF
cdr3_nt: TGTGCCAGCAACTCCTTCTTACAGGGCACTGAAGCTTTCTTT

clone_size: .
v_call: TRBV19
j_call: TRBJ1-2
d_call: TRBD1
cdr3_aa: CASSGTGEVYGYTF
cdr3_nt: TGTGCCAGTAGCGGGACAGGGGAAGTCTATGGCTACACCTTC

clone_size: .
v_call: TRBV30
j_call: TRBJ1-1
d_call: .
cdr3_aa: CAWRYRVLGEAFF
cdr3_nt: TGTGCCTGGCGGTACAGGGTATTAGGGGAAGCTTTCTTT

clone_size: .
v_call: TRBV27
j_call: TRBJ2-3
d_call: TRBD1
cdr3_aa: CASSFRGPITDTQYF
cdr3_nt: TGTGCCAGCAGTTTTAGGGGGCCTATCACAGATACGCAGTATTTT

clone_size: .
v_call: TRBV10-3
j_call: TRBJ2-5
d_call: TRBD1
cdr3_aa: CAIRGSPGQGATQYF
cdr3_nt: TGTGCCATCAGGGGTTCACCGGGACAGGGCGCGACCCAGTACTTC

clone_size: .
v_call: TRBV28
j_call: TRBJ2-3
d_call: TRBD2
cdr3_aa: CASSPPGGSDTQYF
cdr3_nt: TGTGCCAGCAGCCCGCCGGGGGGGTCAGATACGCAGTATTTT

clone_size: .
v_call: TRBV30
j_call: TRBJ2-2
d_call: .
cdr3_aa: CAWSVSRDTGELFF
cdr3_nt: TGTGCCTGGAGTGTTAGCAGGGACACCGGGGAGCTGTTTTTT

clone_size: once
v_call: TRBV5-1
j_call: TRBJ2-1
d_call: TRBD1
cdr3_aa: CASSLGTGGSLWDEQFF
cdr3_nt: TGCGCCAGCAGCTTGGGGACAGGGGGGTCTCTATGGGATGAGCAGTTCTTC

clone_size: .
v_call: TRBV18
j_call: TRBJ1-5
d_call: TRBD1
cdr3_aa: CASSLGTGENQPQHF
cdr3_nt: TGTGCCAGCTCACTCGGGACAGGTGAAAATCAGCCCCAGCATTTT

clone_size: .
v_call: TRBV11-1
j_call: TRBJ1-6
d_call: TRBD1
cdr3_aa: CASSLASGGGSPLHF
cdr3_nt: TGTGCCAGCAGCTTAGCTTCAGGGGGCGGCTCACCCCTCCACTTT

clone_size: .
v_call: TRBV5-6
j_call: TRBJ1-3
d_call: TRBD1
cdr3_aa: CASSLRDRGIHSGNTIYF
cdr3_nt: TGTGCCAGCAGCTTACGAGACAGGGGCATCCACTCTGGAAACACCATATATTTT

clone_size: .
v_call: TRBV29-1
j_call: TRBJ1-2
d_call: TRBD1
cdr3_aa: CSVEGAGGDYGYTF
cdr3_nt: TGCAGCGTTGAAGGAGCAGGGGGCGACTATGGCTACACCTTC

clone_size: .
v_call: TRBV19
j_call: TRBJ2-7
d_call: .
cdr3_aa: CARGSGAYEQYF
cdr3_nt: TGTGCCAGGGGCAGCGGCGCCTACGAGCAGTACTTC

clone_size: many
v_call: TRBV15
j_call: TRBJ2-5
d_call: .
cdr3_aa: CATSRRRGPLGAETQYF
cdr3_nt: TGTGCCACCAGCAGGAGGAGGGGGCCACTGGGGGCGGAGACCCAGTACTTC

clone_size: few
v_call: TRBV6-6
j_call: TRBJ2-1
d_call: TRBD1
cdr3_aa: CASADEGAAYNEQFF
cdr3_nt: TGTGCCAGCGCCGACGAGGGGGCAGCCTACAATGAGCAGTTCTTC

clone_size: .
v_call: TRBV6-7
j_call: TRBJ1-6
d_call: TRBD1
cdr3_aa: CASSERGLTNSPLHF
cdr3_nt: TGTGCCAGCAGTGAGAGGGGGCTAACTAATTCACCCCTCCACTTT

clone_size: .
v_call: TRBV2
j_call: TRBJ1-1
d_call: TRBD1
cdr3_aa: CASVQGGTEAFF
cdr3_nt: TGTGCCAGCGTCCAGGGGGGAACTGAAGCTTTCTTT

clone_size: .
v_call: TRBV7-9
j_call: TRBJ2-1
d_call: .
cdr3_aa: CASSRYNEQFF
cdr3_nt: TGTGCCAGCAGCCGTTACAATGAGCAGTTCTTC

clone_size: once
v_call: TRBV7-9
j_call: TRBJ1-3
d_call: .
cdr3_aa: CASSEVVNTIYF
cdr3_nt: TGTGCCAGCAGCGAGGTTGTAAACACCATATATTTT

clone_size: few
v_call: TRBV12-5
j_call: TRBJ1-3
d_call: .
cdr3_aa: CASGLWRAGNTIYF
cdr3_nt: TGTGCTAGTGGTTTGTGGAGGGCTGGAAACACCATATATTTT

clone_size: .
v_call: TRBV2
j_call: TRBJ2-6
d_call: TRBD2
cdr3_aa: CASSESLAGAGANVLTF
cdr3_nt: TGTGCCAGCAGTGAGTCGCTAGCGGGGGCTGGGGCCAACGTCCTGACTTTC

clone_size: .
v_call: TRBV7-6
j_call: TRBJ2-2
d_call: .
cdr3_aa: CASSPTGLLNTGELFF
cdr3_nt: TGTGCCAGCAGCCCGACTGGCCTTTTGAACACCGGGGAGCTGTTTTTT

clone_size: .
v_call: TRBV5-4
j_call: TRBJ2-7
d_call: .
cdr3_aa: CASSLIQGYEQYF
cdr3_nt: TGTGCCAGCAGCTTGATACAGGGCTACGAGCAGTACTTC

clone_size: .
v_call: TRBV7-9
j_call: TRBJ1-2
d_call: .
cdr3_aa: CASRSTGIYGYTF
cdr3_nt: TGTGCCAGCAGGTCAACAGGGATCTATGGCTACACCTTC

clone_size: once
v_call: TRBV20-1
j_call: TRBJ1-5
d_call: TRBD1
cdr3_aa: CSASEGQLGPQHF
cdr3_nt: TGCAGTGCTAGTGAGGGACAGTTGGGGCCCCAGCATTTT

clone_size: few
v_call: TRBV5-4
j_call: TRBJ2-1
d_call: TRBD2
cdr3_aa: CASSGKVAGGLQEQFF
cdr3_nt: TGTGCCAGCAGTGGGAAGGTAGCGGGGGGACTACAGGAGCAGTTCTTC

clone_size: .
v_call: TRBV5-6
j_call: TRBJ2-3
d_call: .
cdr3_aa: CASSLIDIGGGDTQYF
cdr3_nt: TGTGCCAGCAGCTTAATTGATATTGGTGGAGGAGATACGCAGTATTTT

clone_size: once
v_call: TRBV19
j_call: TRBJ2-5
d_call: TRBD2
cdr3_aa: CASSIASGDLETQYF
cdr3_nt: TGTGCCAGTAGTATAGCCAGCGGGGACCTAGAGACCCAGTACTTC

clone_size: .
v_call: TRBV19
j_call: TRBJ2-2
d_call: TRBD1
cdr3_aa: CASSIGQGNTGELFF
cdr3_nt: TGTGCCAGTAGTATAGGACAGGGGAACACCGGGGAGCTGTTTTTT

clone_size: .
v_call: TRBV2
j_call: TRBJ1-6
d_call: .
cdr3_aa: CASREGRNSPLHF
cdr3_nt: TGTGCCAGCAGGGAGGGACGGAATTCACCCCTCCACTTT

clone_size: .
v_call: TRBV5-7
j_call: TRBJ2-1
d_call: TRBD2
cdr3_aa: CASSFKRGGLCNEQFF
cdr3_nt: TGTGCCAGCAGCTTTAAGCGGGGGGGCCTCTGCAATGAGCAGTTCTTC

clone_size: .
v_call: TRBV18
j_call: TRBJ1-3
d_call: TRBD1
cdr3_aa: CASSPTGSTGNTIYF
cdr3_nt: TGTGCCAGCTCACCGACAGGGAGTACTGGAAACACCATATATTTT

clone_size: .
v_call: TRBV4-1
j_call: TRBJ2-7
d_call: .
cdr3_aa: CASSQDWGTGRYYEQYF
cdr3_nt: TGCGCCAGCAGCCAAGATTGGGGAACAGGGAGATACTACGAGCAGTACTTC

clone_size: once
v_call: TRBV27
j_call: TRBJ1-2
d_call: TRBD1
cdr3_aa: CASSLWQGGYGYTF
cdr3_nt: TGTGCCAGCAGTTTATGGCAGGGGGGTTATGGCTACACCTTC

clone_size: .
v_call: TRBV11-2
j_call: TRBJ1-1
d_call: .
cdr3_aa: CASSLNRVGAFF
cdr3_nt: TGTGCCAGCAGCTTAAACAGGGTAGGGGCTTTCTTT

clone_size: few
v_call: TRBV5-5
j_call: TRBJ1-3
d_call: .
cdr3_aa: CASSPSGPSGNTIYF
cdr3_nt: TGTGCCAGCAGCCCGAGTGGGCCCTCTGGAAACACCATATATTTT

clone_size: .
v_call: TRBV3-1/TRBV3-2
j_call: TRBJ2-1
d_call: .
cdr3_aa: CASSQGFGLDYNEQFF
cdr3_nt: TGTGCCAGCAGCCAAGGGTTCGGACTGGACTACAATGAGCAGTTCTTC

clone_size: .
v_call: TRBV6-5
j_call: TRBJ1-1
d_call: .
cdr3_aa: CASSRQVSNTEAFF
cdr3_nt: TGTGCCAGCAGTCGACAGGTGTCAAACACTGAAGCTTTCTTT